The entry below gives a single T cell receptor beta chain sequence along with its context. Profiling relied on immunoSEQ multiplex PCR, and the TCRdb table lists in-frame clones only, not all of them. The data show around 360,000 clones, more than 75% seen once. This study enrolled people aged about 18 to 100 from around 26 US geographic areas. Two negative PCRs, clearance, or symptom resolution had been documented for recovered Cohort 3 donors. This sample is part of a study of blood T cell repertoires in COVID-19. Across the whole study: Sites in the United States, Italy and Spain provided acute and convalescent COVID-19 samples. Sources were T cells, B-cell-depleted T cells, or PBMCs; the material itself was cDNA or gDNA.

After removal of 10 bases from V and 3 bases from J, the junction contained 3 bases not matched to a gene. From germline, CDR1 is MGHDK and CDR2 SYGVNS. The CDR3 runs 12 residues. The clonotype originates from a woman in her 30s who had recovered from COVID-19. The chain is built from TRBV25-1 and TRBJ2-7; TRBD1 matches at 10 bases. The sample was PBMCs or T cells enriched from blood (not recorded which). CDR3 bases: TGTGCCAACGGACAGGGGGACTACGAGCAGTACTTC. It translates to CANGQGDYEQYF.